These T cell receptor beta chains were read from a single sample in a study of tumor-infiltrating lymphocytes in primary liver carcinoma. In TCRdb, the multiplex PCR reads were re-called with MiXCR into one record per CDR3 protein. The repertoire holds hundreds of thousands of distinct CDR3 sequences, with less than 75% as singletons. Sequences were obtained from peripheral blood. These receptors all stem from a man aged 40-50 years with primary liver carcinoma and hepatitis B virus infection. The CDR3 runs from the conserved cysteine through the conserved F or W. Fields, in order: clone size, V gene, J gene, D gene, CDR3 length, CDR3 protein. A D gene is named only where the DNA matches it firmly. Clone size is given for some rows only: seen once, a few or many times, or a class if the clone is expanded.

size: .
V: TRBV10-3
J: TRBJ2-1
D: .
length: 15
CDR3: CAISDPGHGNYEQFF

size: once
V: TRBV11-1
J: TRBJ2-1
D: .
length: 15
CDR3: CVSSDYSSSYDEQFF

size: .
V: TRBV11-1
J: TRBJ2-7
D: .
length: 15
CDR3: CASSQIWGGPYEQYF

size: .
V: TRBV29-1
J: TRBJ1-1
D: .
length: 14
CDR3: CIVVRGGVNTEAFF

size: .
V: TRBV5-1
J: TRBJ2-5
D: .
length: 12
CDR3: CASSPQGETRYF

size: .
V: TRBV5-6
J: TRBJ1-3
D: .
length: 16
CDR3: CASSFRGVQVGNTIYF

size: .
V: TRBV28
J: TRBJ1-1
D: .
length: 10
CDR3: CASSVTEAFF

size: many
V: TRBV6-2/TRBV6-3
J: TRBJ1-2
D: .
length: 14
CDR3: CASSEDGGTQGYTF

size: .
V: TRBV11-2
J: TRBJ2-4
D: .
length: 14
CDR3: CASCKGEAKNIQYF

size: few
V: TRBV5-1
J: TRBJ1-6
D: TRBD1
length: 16
CDR3: CASSLTRDRGNSPLHF

size: .
V: TRBV6-6
J: TRBJ2-7
D: .
length: 14
CDR3: CAISYSMGFYEQYF

size: .
V: TRBV28
J: TRBJ2-7
D: .
length: 14
CDR3: CASTLRDGSYNQYF

size: many
V: TRBV29-1
J: TRBJ2-7
D: .
length: 13
CDR3: CSVVGAPTYEQYF

size: .
V: TRBV4-3
J: TRBJ1-1
D: .
length: 13
CDR3: CASGRAMNTEAFF

size: .
V: TRBV4-2
J: TRBJ2-3
D: TRBD2
length: 21
CDR3: CASIQVRAGLAGGGSTDTQYF

size: .
V: TRBV6-1
J: TRBJ1-2
D: .
length: 11
CDR3: CAINSRYGYTF

size: .
V: TRBV12-5
J: TRBJ1-5
D: .
length: 13
CDR3: CDSALDTDQPQHF

size: .
V: TRBV27
J: TRBJ1-2
D: .
length: 15
CDR3: CASSLRSGLNYGYTF

size: many
V: TRBV12-3/TRBV12-4
J: TRBJ2-2
D: TRBD2
length: 18
CDR3: CASITTDGRVVGTGELFF

size: .
V: TRBV6-6
J: TRBJ2-6
D: .
length: 18
CDR3: CASSHSDGKLSGANVLTF

size: .
V: TRBV12-3/TRBV12-4
J: TRBJ2-7
D: TRBD2
length: 14
CDR3: CTSTWGGSDYEQYF

size: .
V: TRBV7-8
J: TRBJ1-1
D: .
length: 16
CDR3: CASSPIRGNRDTGAFF

size: .
V: TRBV6-2/TRBV6-3
J: TRBJ1-6
D: .
length: 14
CDR3: CANSYDVIVSPLHF

size: few
V: TRBV28
J: TRBJ2-7
D: .
length: 18
CDR3: CASSFSLVRSATSYEQYF

size: few
V: TRBV4-2
J: TRBJ1-4
D: TRBD1
length: 20
CDR3: CASGQEFHLLQGSTNEKLFF

size: .
V: TRBV29-1
J: TRBJ2-7
D: .
length: 13
CDR3: CSVIGAPTYEQYF

size: .
V: TRBV4-2
J: TRBJ2-3
D: .
length: 15
CDR3: CVSSPKAGLAATQYF

size: .
V: TRBV5-1
J: TRBJ1-1
D: .
length: 14
CDR3: CASSFDSMNTEAFF

size: .
V: TRBV4-1
J: TRBJ2-7
D: .
length: 15
CDR3: CASSLLDRAEYEQYF